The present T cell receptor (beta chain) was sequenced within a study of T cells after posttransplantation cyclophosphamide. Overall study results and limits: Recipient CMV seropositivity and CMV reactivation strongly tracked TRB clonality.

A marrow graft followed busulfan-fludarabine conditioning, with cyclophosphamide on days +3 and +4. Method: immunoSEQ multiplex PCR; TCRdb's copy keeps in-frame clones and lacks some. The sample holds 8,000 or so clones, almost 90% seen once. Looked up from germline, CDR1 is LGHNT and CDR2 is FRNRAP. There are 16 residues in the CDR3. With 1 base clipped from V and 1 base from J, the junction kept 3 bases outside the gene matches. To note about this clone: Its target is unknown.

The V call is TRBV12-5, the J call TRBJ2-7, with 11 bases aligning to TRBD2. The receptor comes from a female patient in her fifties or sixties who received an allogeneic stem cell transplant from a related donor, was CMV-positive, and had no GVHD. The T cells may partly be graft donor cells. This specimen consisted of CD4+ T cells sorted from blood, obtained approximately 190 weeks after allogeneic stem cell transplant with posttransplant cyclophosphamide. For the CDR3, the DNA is TGTGCTAGTGGTTTGGGAGGGACTAGCGGATCCTACGAGCAGTACTTC. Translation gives CASGLGGTSGSYEQYF.